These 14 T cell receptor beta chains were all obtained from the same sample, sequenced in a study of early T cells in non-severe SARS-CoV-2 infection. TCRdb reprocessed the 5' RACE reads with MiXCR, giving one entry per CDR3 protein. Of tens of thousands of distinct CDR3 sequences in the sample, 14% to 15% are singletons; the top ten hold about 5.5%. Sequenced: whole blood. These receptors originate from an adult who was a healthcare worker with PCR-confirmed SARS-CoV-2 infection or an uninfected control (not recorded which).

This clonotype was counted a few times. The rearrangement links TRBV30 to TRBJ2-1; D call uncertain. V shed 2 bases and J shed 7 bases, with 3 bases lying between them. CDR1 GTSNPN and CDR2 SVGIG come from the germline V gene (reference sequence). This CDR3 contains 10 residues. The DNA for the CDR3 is TGTGCCTGGAGTAGTAATGAGCAGTTCTTC. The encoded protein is CAWSSNEQFF.

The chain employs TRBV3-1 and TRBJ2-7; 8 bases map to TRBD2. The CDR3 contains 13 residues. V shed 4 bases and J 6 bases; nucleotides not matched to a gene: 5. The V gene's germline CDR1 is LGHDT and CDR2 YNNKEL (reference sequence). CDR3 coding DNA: TGTGCCAGCAGCCTTCCAGGGACTAGCGAGCAGTACTTC. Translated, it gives CASSLPGTSEQYF.

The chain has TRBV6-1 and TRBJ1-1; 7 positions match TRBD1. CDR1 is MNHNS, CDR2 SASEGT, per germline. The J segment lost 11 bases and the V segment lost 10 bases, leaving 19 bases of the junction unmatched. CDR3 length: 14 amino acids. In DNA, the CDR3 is TGTGCCACTCAAGGGGGCGCGGGTACATACCAGGCTTTCTTT. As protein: CATQGGAGTYQAFF.

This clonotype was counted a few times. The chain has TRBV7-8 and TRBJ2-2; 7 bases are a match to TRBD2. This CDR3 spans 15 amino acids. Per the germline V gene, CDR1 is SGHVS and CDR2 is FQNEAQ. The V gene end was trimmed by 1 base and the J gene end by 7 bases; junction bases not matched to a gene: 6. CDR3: CASSLDWREIGELFF. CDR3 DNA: TGTGCCAGCAGCTTAGATTGGCGGGAGATCGGGGAGCTGTTTTTT.

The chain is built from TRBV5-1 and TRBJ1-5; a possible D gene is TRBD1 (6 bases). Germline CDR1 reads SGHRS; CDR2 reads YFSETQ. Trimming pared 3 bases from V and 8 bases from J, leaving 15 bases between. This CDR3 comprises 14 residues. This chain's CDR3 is CASSSEVGAEPQHF. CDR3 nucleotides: TGCGCCAGCAGCTCGGAGGTGGGGGCTGAGCCCCAGCATTTT.

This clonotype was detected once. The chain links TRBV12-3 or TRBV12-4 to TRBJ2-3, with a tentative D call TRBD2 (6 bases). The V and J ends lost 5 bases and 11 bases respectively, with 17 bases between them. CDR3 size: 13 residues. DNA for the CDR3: TGTGCCAGCAGTGCCAGGGAGACCGGGGGGCAGTATTTT. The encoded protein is CASSARETGGQYF.

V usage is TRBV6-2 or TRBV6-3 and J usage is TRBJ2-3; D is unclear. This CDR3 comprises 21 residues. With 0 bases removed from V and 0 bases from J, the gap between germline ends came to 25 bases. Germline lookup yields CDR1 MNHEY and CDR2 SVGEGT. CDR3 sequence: CASSYSKRRLEKPVSTDTQYF. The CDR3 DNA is TGTGCCAGCAGTTACTCGAAACGGCGGCTAGAGAAGCCAGTTAGCACAGATACGCAGTATTTT.

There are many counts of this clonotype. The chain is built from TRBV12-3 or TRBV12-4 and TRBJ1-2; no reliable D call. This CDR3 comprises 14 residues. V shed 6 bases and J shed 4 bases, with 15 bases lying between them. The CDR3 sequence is CASSPTGSGYGYTF. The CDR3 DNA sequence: TGTGCCAGCAGCCCCACGGGGTCCGGCTATGGCTACACCTTC.

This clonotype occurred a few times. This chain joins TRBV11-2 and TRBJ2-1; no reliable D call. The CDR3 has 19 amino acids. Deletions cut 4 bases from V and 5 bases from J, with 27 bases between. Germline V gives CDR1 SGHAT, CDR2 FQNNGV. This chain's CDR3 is CASSSIMNLGTLENNEQFF. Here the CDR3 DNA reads TGTGCCAGCAGCTCAATCATGAACCTGGGCACATTAGAAAACAATGAGCAGTTCTTC.

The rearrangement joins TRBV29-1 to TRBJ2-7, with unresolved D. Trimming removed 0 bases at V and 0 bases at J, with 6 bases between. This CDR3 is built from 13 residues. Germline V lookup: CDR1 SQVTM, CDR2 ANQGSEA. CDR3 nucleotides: TGCAGCGTTGAAGATGCAGTCTCCTACGAGCAGTACTTC. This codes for CSVEDAVSYEQYF.

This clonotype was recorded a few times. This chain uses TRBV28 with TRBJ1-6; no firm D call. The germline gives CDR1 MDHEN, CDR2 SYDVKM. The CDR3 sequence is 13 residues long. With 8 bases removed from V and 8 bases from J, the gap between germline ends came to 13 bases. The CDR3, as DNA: TGTGCCAGCTTTGGTGTCCGACATTCACCCCTCCACTTT. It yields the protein CASFGVRHSPLHF.

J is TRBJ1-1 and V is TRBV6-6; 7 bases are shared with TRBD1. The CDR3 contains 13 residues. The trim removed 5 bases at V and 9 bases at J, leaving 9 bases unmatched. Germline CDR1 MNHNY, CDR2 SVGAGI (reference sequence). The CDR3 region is CASSNRQGGQAFF. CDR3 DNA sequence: TGTGCCAGCAGTAATAGACAGGGAGGCCAAGCTTTCTTT.

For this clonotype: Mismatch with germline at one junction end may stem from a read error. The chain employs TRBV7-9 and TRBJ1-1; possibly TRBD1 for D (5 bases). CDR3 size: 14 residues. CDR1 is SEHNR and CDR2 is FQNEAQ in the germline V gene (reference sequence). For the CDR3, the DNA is TGTGCCAGCAGCTCGACAGCAGAAATCACTGAAGCCTTCTTT. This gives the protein CASSSTAEITEAFF. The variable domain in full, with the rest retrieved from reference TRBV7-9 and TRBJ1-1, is DTGVSQNPRHKITKRGQNVTFRCDPISEHNRLYWYRQTLGQGPEFLTYFQNEAQLEKSRLLSDRFSAERPKGSFSTLEIQRTEQGDSAMYLCASSSTAEITEAFFGQGTRLTVV.

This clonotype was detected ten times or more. Here the CDR3 DNA reads TGTGCCAGCAGTTTATCGGCCGGAATTTTGGATACGCAGTATTTT. Translating gives CASSLSAGILDTQYF. The chain joins TRBV27 to TRBJ2-3; no clear D gene. Germline assignment: CDR1 MNHEY and CDR2 SMNVEV (reference sequence). V was trimmed by 0 bases and J by 6 bases, leaving 13 bases between them. The CDR3 consists of 15 residues.